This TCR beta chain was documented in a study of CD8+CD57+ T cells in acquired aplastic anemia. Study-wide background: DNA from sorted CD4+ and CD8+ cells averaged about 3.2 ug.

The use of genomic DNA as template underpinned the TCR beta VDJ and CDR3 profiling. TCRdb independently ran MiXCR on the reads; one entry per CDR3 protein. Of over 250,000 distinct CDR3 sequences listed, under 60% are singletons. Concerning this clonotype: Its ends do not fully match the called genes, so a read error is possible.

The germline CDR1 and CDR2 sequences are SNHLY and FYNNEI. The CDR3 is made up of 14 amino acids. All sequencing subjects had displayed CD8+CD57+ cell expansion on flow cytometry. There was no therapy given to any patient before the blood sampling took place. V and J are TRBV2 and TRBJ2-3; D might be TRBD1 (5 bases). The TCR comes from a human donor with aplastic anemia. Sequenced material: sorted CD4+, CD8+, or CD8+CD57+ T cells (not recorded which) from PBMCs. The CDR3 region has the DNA TGTGCCAGCAGCTTAGAATATAGCACAGGTACGCAGTATTTT. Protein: CASSLEYSTGTQYF. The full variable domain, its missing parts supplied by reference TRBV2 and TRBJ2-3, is EPEVTQTPSHQVTQMGQEVILRCVPISNHLYFYWYRQILGQKVEFLVSFYNNEISEKSEIFDDQFSVERPDGSNFTLKIRSTKLEDSAMYFCASSLEYSTGTQYFGPGTRLTVL.